Listed below are T cell receptor beta chains from one sample, sequenced in a study of shared clonotypes between healthy human individuals. The table came from immunoSEQ multiplex PCR; TCRdb's copy has only in-frame clones and leaves some out. The sample lists around 2.5 million clones, 93% occurring once. The sample taken for sequencing was naive CD4+ T cells from PBMCs. Receptors were obtained from a man younger than 35 in good health. Some clones in this sample may be carry-over from other donors' samples. Both conserved end residues are part of each CDR3. A D gene is named only where the DNA matches it firmly. Clone size is shown for a subset of rows, as once, few, many or a class of expanded clone.

v_call	d_call	j_call	clone_size	cdr3_nt	cdr3_aa
TRBV5-1	NA	TRBJ2-1	NA	TGCGCCAGCAGCAACTACAATGAGCAGTTCTTC	CASSNYNEQFF
TRBV7-9	NA	TRBJ2-5	NA	TGTGCCAGCAGCCAACAGGCCAATCCTCAAGAGACCCAGTACTTC	CASSQQANPQETQYF
TRBV4-1	TRBD2	TRBJ2-2	once	TGCGCCAGCAGCCAAGTCTGGGAGGGTGTCACCGGGGAGCTGTTTTTT	CASSQVWEGVTGELFF
TRBV11-2	TRBD2	TRBJ2-2	NA	TGTGCCAGCAGCTTCCGGCGGGAGGGCCCCGGGGAGCTGTTTTTT	CASSFRREGPGELFF
TRBV13	TRBD1	TRBJ2-5	NA	TGTGCCAGCAGCTTAGAGTCAGGGGGCTTTGAGACCCAGTACTTC	CASSLESGGFETQYF
TRBV14	TRBD1	TRBJ1-1	once	TGTGCCAGCAGCCAAGTGACAGGGTTCGTCGAAGCTTTCTTT	CASSQVTGFVEAFF
TRBV29-1	NA	TRBJ2-3	NA	TGCAGCGTTACCCTTAAACTAGTCCATACGCAGTATTTT	CSVTLKLVHTQYF
TRBV19	NA	TRBJ1-5	NA	TGTGCCAGTAGTGGCCACCGAATCGGGACGAGCAATCAGCCCCAGCATTTT	CASSGHRIGTSNQPQHF
TRBV7-3	TRBD2	TRBJ2-2	NA	TGTGCCAGCAGCTTAACGTCACTAGCGGGATCCGGGGAGCTGTTTTTT	CASSLTSLAGSGELFF
TRBV5-1	NA	TRBJ1-2	NA	TGCGCCAGCAGCTTGGCATCGTCGGCTAACTATGGCTACACCTTC	CASSLASSANYGYTF
TRBV2	TRBD1	TRBJ2-7	NA	TGTGCCAGCATGATGGGACAGGGAGGCTCCTACGAGCAGTACTTC	CASMMGQGGSYEQYF
TRBV6-5	NA	TRBJ1-5	NA	TGTGCCAGCAGTTACTCGTTCGGGGCTGGGCAGCCCCAGCATTTT	CASSYSFGAGQPQHF